This T cell receptor (beta chain) was sequenced during a study of cytomegalovirus exposure and HLA in healthy donors. Study-level information: Among the 300 to 400 donors who were genotyped, about 80% fell in the genetic ancestry cluster that is associated with self-reported Caucasian donors.

CDR3 length: 17 amino acids. Trimming took off 3 bases at V and 3 bases at J, with 21 bases between the two ends. Germline-derived CDR1 and CDR2 are SGHKS and YYEKEE (reference sequence). 13 Jbeta primers and 60 Vbeta primers were used for the PCR. Produced via immunoSEQ multiplex PCR; TCRdb's table is partial and in-frame only. The table has approximately 170,000 clones, roughly 80% seen once. Study-wide results and caveats: The authors confirmed in vitro that a few CMV-associated chains were specific for CMV antigens. It was taken for granted in presence/absence analyses that sequencing depth across donors was roughly uniform. Follow-up analysis seemed to connect common viral pathogens with several of the most significant clusters identified.

Comment on this clone: Antigen unknown.

The source of this sequence is a male donor in good health and CMV-seronegative. The sample consisted of PBMCs. The V gene is TRBV5-5, the J gene TRBJ2-5; tentatively, D is TRBD1 (6 bases). CDR3 nucleotide sequence: TGTGCCAGCAGCTACGGGACACGGGCGAGGGCCGAAGAGACCCAGTACTTC. Encoded protein: CASSYGTRARAEETQYF.